The text below deals with one T cell receptor beta chain. The data belong to a study of cytomegalovirus exposure and HLA in healthy donors. With 7 bases clipped from V and 4 bases from J, the junction kept 5 bases outside the gene matches. CDR3 length: 13 residues. Germline V lookup: CDR1 WSHSY, CDR2 SAAADI. The method was immunoSEQ multiplex PCR; TCRdb's version includes in-frame clones alone and lacks a portion of them. The sample has 300,000 to 350,000 clones, 88% seen once. An approximately 130-subject validation cohort, separate from the 666-subject first cohort, supplied the donors. This TCR was sampled from a man younger than 45 in good health and CMV-seronegative. The chain recombines TRBV10-2 with TRBJ2-7; 9 bases fit TRBD2. The material sequenced was PBMCs. The CDR3 reads CASKASGVYEQYF. CDR3 bases: TGCGCCAGCAAGGCTAGCGGGGTATACGAGCAGTACTTC.